This T cell receptor beta chain is drawn from a study of Ad26.COV2.S vaccination and SARS-CoV-2 variants. Overall study findings and caveats: Assessments of TCR breadth and depth may have underestimated the total T cell responses.

Treatment in this sample: some 19 received Ad26.COV2.S at low or high dose, single or two shots; several received placebo; per-sample allocation not given. Specimen acquisition occurred on day 63 following the initial vaccine or placebo injection. Wuhan-strain SARS-CoV-2 spike was expressed by the Ad26 vector that made up the vaccine. The CDR3 covers 15 residues. The V gene lost 0 bases and the J gene lost 0 bases, with 6 bases spanning the gap. Data came from immunoSEQ multiplex PCR; TCRdb stores just in-frame clones and leaves some out. This table has 350,000 to 400,000 clones, around nine tenths appearing once. Points on this clone: Its antigen is unknown.

The material was peripheral blood, obtained in a trial of Ad26.COV2.S vaccine versus placebo. This chain connects TRBV6-7 to TRBJ1-3; D uncertain. TRBV6-7 falls under the ORF class, with uncertain function. This sequence was found in a person aged 18-60 years who received the Ad26.COV2.S COVID-19 vaccine or a placebo. The CDR3 loop is CASSYSGVSGNTIYF. DNA of the CDR3: TGTGCCAGCAGTTACTCAGGAGTCTCTGGAAACACCATATATTTT.